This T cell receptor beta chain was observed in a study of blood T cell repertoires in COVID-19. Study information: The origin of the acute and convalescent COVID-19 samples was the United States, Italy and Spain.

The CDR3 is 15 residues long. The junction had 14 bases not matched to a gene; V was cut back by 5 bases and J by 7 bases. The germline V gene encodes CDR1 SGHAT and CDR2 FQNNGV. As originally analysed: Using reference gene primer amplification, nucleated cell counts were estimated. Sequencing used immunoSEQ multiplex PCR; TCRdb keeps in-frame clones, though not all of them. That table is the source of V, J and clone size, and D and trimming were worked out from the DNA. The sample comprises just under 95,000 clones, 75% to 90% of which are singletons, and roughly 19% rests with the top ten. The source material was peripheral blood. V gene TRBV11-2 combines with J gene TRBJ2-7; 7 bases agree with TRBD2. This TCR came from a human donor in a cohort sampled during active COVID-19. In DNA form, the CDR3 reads TGTGCCAGCAGCGTGGGCCAGTCGCTGGGGGGGGAGCAGTACTTC. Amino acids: CASSVGQSLGGEQYF. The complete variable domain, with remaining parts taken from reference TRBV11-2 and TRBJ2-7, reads EAGVAQSPRYKIIEKRQSVAFWCNPISGHATLYWYQQILGQGPKLLIQFQNNGVVDDSQLPKDRFSAERLKGVDSTLKIQPAKLEDSAVYLCASSVGQSLGGEQYFGPGTRLTVT.